Sequencing of this T cell receptor (beta chain) was carried out in a study of blood T cells in healthy people across ages. Study-wide results and caveats: TCR beta diversity per million T cells fell roughly linearly with age.

A sample-barcoded 5' primer and a J-beta primer mix were used in a second PCR of roughly 6 to 12 cycles. TCRdb called the 5' RACE reads again in MiXCR, with one record for every CDR3 protein. The data show about 1.5 million distinct CDR3 sequences, with approximately 40% seen just once and 7% to 9% held by the top ten. Of note for this clonotype: Its antigen is not known. An end of the junction does not agree with germline; a read error may underlie this.

The sample consisted of blood. This TCR derives from a woman between 18 and 29 years old in good health.

CDR3 region: CTSSPRTGMNTEAFF. In DNA form, the CDR3 reads TGTACCAGCAGTCCCCGGACAGGGATGAACACTGAAGCTTTCTTT. This chain connects TRBV28 to TRBJ1-1; 8 nucleotides line up with TRBD1. The germline V gene encodes CDR1 MDHEN and CDR2 SYDVKM. CDR3 length equals 15 residues. Supplemented by reference TRBV28 and TRBJ1-1, the full variable domain reads DVKVTQSSRYLVKRTGEKVFLECVQDMDHENMFWYRQDPGLGLRLIYFSYDVKMKEKGDIPEGYSVSREKKERFSLILESASTNQTSMYLCTSSPRTGMNTEAFFGQGTRLTVV.